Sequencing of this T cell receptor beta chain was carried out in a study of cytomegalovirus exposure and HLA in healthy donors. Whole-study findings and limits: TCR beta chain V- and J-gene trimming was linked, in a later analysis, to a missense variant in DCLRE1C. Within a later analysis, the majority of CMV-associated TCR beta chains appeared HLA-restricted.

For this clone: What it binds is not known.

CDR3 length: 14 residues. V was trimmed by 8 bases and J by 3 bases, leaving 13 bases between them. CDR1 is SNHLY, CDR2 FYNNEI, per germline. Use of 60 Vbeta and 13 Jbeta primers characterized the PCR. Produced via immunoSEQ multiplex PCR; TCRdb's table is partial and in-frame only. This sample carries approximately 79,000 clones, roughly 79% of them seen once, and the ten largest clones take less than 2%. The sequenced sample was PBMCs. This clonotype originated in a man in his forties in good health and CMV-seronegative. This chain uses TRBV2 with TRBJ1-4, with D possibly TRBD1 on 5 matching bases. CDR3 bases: TGTGCCAGCCTAGGGGAGGCCGCTAATGAAAAACTGTTTTTT. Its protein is CASLGEAANEKLFF.